The 7 T cell receptor beta chains in this list originate from one sample, sequenced in a study of regulatory T cells in long-lasting Graves disease. Documented time point: persistent/refractory GD, antithyroid drugs over 5 years with positive TRAb. PBMCs provided the RNA from which the TCR library was made. Construction of the TCR beta libraries employed iRepertoire HTBI primers in conjunction with Arm-PCR of CDR3 regions. TCRdb redid the calling of the multiplex PCR reads with MiXCR, one entry per CDR3 protein. The sample holds 250,000 to 300,000 distinct CDR3 sequences, more than 20% seen once. This material consisted of peripheral blood mononuclear cells (PBMCs), taken when the disease was refractory, from a patient treated with antithyroid drugs. These receptors all come from a female donor with Graves disease.

This clonotype was detected only a few times. The chain combines TRBV20-1 with TRBJ2-7; 7 bases are shared with TRBD2. The CDR3 length is 12 residues. V shed 5 bases, J shed 4 bases, and the junction held 5 bases outside the gene matches. Germline V lookup: CDR1 DFQATT, CDR2 SNEGSKA (reference sequence). The CDR3 region is CSAPRGGYEQYF. CDR3 bases: TGCAGTGCTCCAAGGGGAGGGTACGAGCAGTACTTC.

The table lists this clonotype with a few counts. V usage is TRBV11-1 and J usage is TRBJ2-1; possibly TRBD2 for D (5 bases). The CDR3 length is 17 residues. Trimming left V 2 bases short and J 0 bases short, with 14 bases between. Looked up from germline, CDR1 is SGHAT and CDR2 is FQDESV (reference sequence). This chain's CDR3 is CASSLSPSTDSYNEQFF. The CDR3 DNA reads TGTGCCAGCAGCTTATCCCCTAGCACCGACTCCTACAATGAGCAGTTCTTC. Filled out from reference TRBV11-1 and TRBJ2-1, the complete variable domain reads EAEVAQSPRYKITEKSQAVAFWCDPISGHATLYWYRQILGQGPELLVQFQDESVVDDSQLPKDRFSAERLKGVDSTLKIQPAELGDSAMYLCASSLSPSTDSYNEQFFGPGTRLTVL.

The sample holds many counts of this clonotype. This chain joins TRBV2 and TRBJ1-5; D might be TRBD1 (5 bases). Germline V gene sequence: CDR1 SNHLY, CDR2 FYNNEI. The V end lost 5 bases, the J end lost 3 bases, and 14 bases lay between the germline ends. The CDR3 runs to 15 residues. The CDR3 DNA sequence: TGTGCCAGCAGTCCCCAGGGCAGCGACAATCAGCCCCAGCATTTT. Its translation is CASSPQGSDNQPQHF.

There are many counts of this clonotype. The chain combines TRBV7-2 with TRBJ1-2; D call uncertain. Germline values: CDR1 SGHTA, CDR2 FQGNSA. CDR3 length: 13 amino acids. V lost 2 bases to trimming and J lost 8 bases, with 12 bases between them. CDR3 nucleotide sequence: TGTGCCAGCAGCTTAAGTCGTTCGGGCGGCTACACCTTC. Translated, it gives CASSLSRSGGYTF.

The gene calls are TRBV6-1 and TRBJ2-7; possibly TRBD1 or TRBD2 for D (5 bases each). The germline V and J ends were trimmed by 5 bases and 7 bases, with 21 bases remaining between them. CDR1 and CDR2 (germline): MNHNS, SASEGT. The CDR3 has 15 residues. The CDR3: CASSRGDPTAGEQYF. Written as DNA, the CDR3 is TGTGCCAGCAGTCGAGGGGACCCGACAGCCGGGGAGCAGTACTTC.

There are many counts of this clonotype. The genes are TRBV11-2 and TRBJ2-7; 7 nucleotides agree with TRBD1. CDR1 is SGHAT, CDR2 FQNNGV, per germline. CDR3 length equals 15 residues. The V and J ends lost 1 base and 2 bases, in that order; junction bases with no gene match: 5. CDR3: CASSLGSGQPYEQYF. In DNA form, the CDR3 reads TGTGCCAGCAGCTTAGGTTCGGGACAGCCCTACGAGCAGTACTTC.

CDR3 loop: CSARTPDTGELFF. The CDR3 DNA sequence: TGCAGTGCTAGAACCCCCGACACCGGGGAGCTGTTTTTT. The chain combines TRBV20-1 with TRBJ2-2; D gene ambiguous. The CDR3 has 13 residues. Looked up from germline, CDR1 is DFQATT and CDR2 is SNEGSKA (reference sequence). The V and J ends lost 2 bases and 3 bases respectively, with 7 bases between them.